This T cell receptor (beta chain) comes out of a study of CD8 T cells in ankylosing spondylitis. Findings and limits, study-wide: Reportedly, matched ankylosing spondylitis synovial fluid was significantly enriched for disease-linked clones. Disease-linked clones bore a CD8+ phenotype and were relatively rare in peripheral blood. One TCR beta motif, made up of several highly homologous variants, appeared characteristic of ankylosing spondylitis blood. Some of these motif variants have turned up before, in reports on reactive arthritis synovial fluid and blood.

This clonotype occurred a few times. Antigen specificity is unknown. Preparation of TCR beta libraries was done by quantitative 5'-RACE with molecular barcodes. From the 5' RACE reads, TCRdb called clonotypes with MiXCR, one entry per CDR3 protein. The sample holds over 600,000 distinct CDR3 sequences, under 20% seen once. The CDR3 spans 17 residues. Deletions cut 2 bases from V and 0 bases from J, with 14 bases between. Germline lookup yields CDR1 SGHAT and CDR2 FQNNGV. The specimen sequenced was blood, either unsorted or a sorted T cell fraction (not recorded which). The sequence was obtained from a male donor with ankylosing spondylitis. The rearrangement uses TRBV11-2 and TRBJ2-1; tentatively, D is TRBD2 (5 bases). The CDR3, as DNA: TGTGCCAGCAGCTTAAATCCCCCGGGGTACTCCTACAATGAGCAGTTCTTC. Its translation is CASSLNPPGYSYNEQFF.